This is a list of T cell receptor beta chains from one sample in a study of T cells in Graves' hyperthyroidism and ophthalmopathy. TCRdb analysed the multiplex PCR reads with MiXCR anew, one entry per CDR3 protein. The sample includes hundreds of thousands of distinct CDR3 sequences, 12% to 15% of them seen just once. Sequencing was done on a sample of blood. The receptor set was obtained from a woman between 18 and 30 years old with Graves' hyperthyroidism. Both conserved end residues are trimmed from each CDR3. Fields, in order: J gene, D gene, V gene, CDR3 length, CDR3 protein. A D gene is named only where the DNA matches it firmly.

>TRBJ1-5|TRBD1|TRBV19|15
ASSINGGTELNQPQR
>TRBJ1-5|.|TRBV7-9|13
ASSSLGQVGQPQH
>TRBJ2-5|TRBD1|TRBV4-1|13
ASSLQQGARETQY
>TRBJ1-5|.|TRBV6-1|14
ASTDYRLSSNQPQH
>TRBJ1-6|.|TRBV27|14
ASSLGSFSGNSPLH
>TRBJ2-7|.|TRBV9|13
ASSPSRGSSYEQY
>TRBJ2-1|.|TRBV20-1|12
SASGRENYNEQF
>TRBJ1-3|.|TRBV6-2/TRBV6-3|15
ASSYSQTDFSGNTIY
>TRBJ2-3|.|TRBV5-8|15
ASSLGSGGLGTDTQY
>TRBJ2-2|.|TRBV28|13
ASSLYRANTGELF
>TRBJ2-5|TRBD1|TRBV4-3|14
ASSQGDRVLGETQY
>TRBJ1-1|.|TRBV12-3/TRBV12-4|15
ASSTVRRGLTNTEAF
>TRBJ2-3|.|TRBV6-1|13
ADQEGPAERDTQY
>TRBJ1-1|.|TRBV12-3/TRBV12-4|14
ASSFSGGYGNTEAF
>TRBJ2-7|TRBD2|TRBV19|16
AGEARAGRDLRYYEQY
>TRBJ2-5|TRBD2|TRBV29-1|13
SVGPSSGIGETQY
>TRBJ1-5|.|TRBV19|14
ASSPRGGLSNQPQH
>TRBJ1-1|.|TRBV11-2|14
ASSDPMGGGNTEAF
>TRBJ2-7|TRBD2|TRBV20-1|12
SALGWSGTYEQY
>TRBJ2-2|.|TRBV7-2|11
ASSPQEIGELF
>TRBJ2-4|TRBD2|TRBV7-8|14
ASSPLAGAAKNIQY
>TRBJ2-5|.|TRBV7-7|12
ASSPRGTGETQY
>TRBJ2-2|.|TRBV7-8|15
ASLRGRAPPPNGELF
>TRBJ2-1|.|TRBV19|14
ASSIYPGTVRNEQF
>TRBJ1-2|TRBD1|TRBV11-2|12
ASSLTGTTYGYT
>TRBJ1-1|.|TRBV12-3/TRBV12-4|12
ASIGSLLNTEAF
>TRBJ2-2|TRBD2|TRBV13|12
ASTQRGNTGELF
>TRBJ2-7|.|TRBV12-3/TRBV12-4|12
ASSPALLSYEQY
>TRBJ1-5|TRBD1|TRBV6-1|13
ASGQGLYSNQPQH
>TRBJ1-2|.|TRBV4-1|15
ASSQDLWNGRIRGYT
>TRBJ1-2|TRBD1|TRBV18|12
ASSREQGNYGYT
>TRBJ2-7|TRBD1|TRBV4-2|15
ASSQEYRDRGTYEQY
>TRBJ1-4|.|TRBV6-2/TRBV6-3|11
ASSNSINEKLF
>TRBJ2-7|.|TRBV7-9|10
ASSLLQREQY
>TRBJ2-7|TRBD1|TRBV7-3|13
ASSPEPGGGYEQY
>TRBJ2-2|TRBD2|TRBV29-1|15
SVEDNPWGTSTGELF
>TRBJ2-7|.|TRBV4-1|17
ASSSEGTGVAGGKYEQY
>TRBJ1-2|TRBD1|TRBV25-1|12
ASGSETGGRGYT
>TRBJ1-2|.|TRBV19|11
ASSIPPGGGYT
>TRBJ2-1|TRBD2|TRBV13|14
ASSLVGLAGGYEQF
>TRBJ2-7|TRBD1|TRBV4-1|12
ASSHPGQGYEQY
>TRBJ1-2|.|TRBV15|10
ATSLGSEGYT
>TRBJ2-3|TRBD1|TRBV11-2|14
ASSFGTALSTDTQY
>TRBJ1-5|.|TRBV28|11
ASSFPRGQPQH
>TRBJ2-3|.|TRBV20-1|12
MLTPGLFTDTQY
>TRBJ2-3|TRBD1|TRBV11-2|16
ASSSGQGARGSTDTQY
>TRBJ2-1|TRBD2|TRBV5-1|15
ASSPGRLTSAKLEQF
>TRBJ2-7|TRBD2|TRBV7-2|17
ASSPRLAGGPGSSYEQY
>TRBJ1-5|TRBD1|TRBV13|12
TSSLTTGSQPQH
>TRBJ2-1|TRBD1|TRBV5-1|12
ANSFRDRRNEQF
>TRBJ2-5|.|TRBV3-1|14
ASSSSGQGLGETQY
>TRBJ1-6|.|TRBV6-1|13
ASTRDVGGDSPLH
>TRBJ2-7|TRBD2|TRBV11-2|12
ASSLDLAGYEQY
>TRBJ1-2|TRBD1|TRBV24-1|12
ATSDVNRDSGYT
>TRBJ2-1|TRBD2|TRBV12-3/TRBV12-4|11
ASSFHGEGEQF